This T cell receptor (beta chain) appears in the sequencing data of a study of T cells in Graves' hyperthyroidism and ophthalmopathy. Amplification of TCR beta CDR3 regions used RNA as the template. First-round RT-PCR with HTBI primers amplified the TCR CDR3 region. MiXCR was run by TCRdb on the multiplex PCR reads, yielding one entry per CDR3 protein. The data show 130,000 to 150,000 distinct CDR3 sequences, more than 20% seen once. This clonotype came up many times. Germline CDR1 and CDR2: LGHDT and YNNKEL (reference sequence). The CDR3 is 17 residues long. After removal of 2 bases from V and 4 bases from J, the junction contained 11 bases not matched to a gene.

The clonotype was recovered from a woman between 45 and 60 years old with Graves' hyperthyroidism that later progressed to Graves' ophthalmopathy. The sample taken for sequencing was blood. The V call is TRBV3-1, the J call TRBJ2-5, with TRBD2 identical over 9 bases. The CDR3 protein is CASSQNGAGGPRETQYF. The CDR3 DNA sequence: TGTGCCAGCAGCCAAAATGGGGCGGGAGGGCCGCGAGAGACCCAGTACTTC.